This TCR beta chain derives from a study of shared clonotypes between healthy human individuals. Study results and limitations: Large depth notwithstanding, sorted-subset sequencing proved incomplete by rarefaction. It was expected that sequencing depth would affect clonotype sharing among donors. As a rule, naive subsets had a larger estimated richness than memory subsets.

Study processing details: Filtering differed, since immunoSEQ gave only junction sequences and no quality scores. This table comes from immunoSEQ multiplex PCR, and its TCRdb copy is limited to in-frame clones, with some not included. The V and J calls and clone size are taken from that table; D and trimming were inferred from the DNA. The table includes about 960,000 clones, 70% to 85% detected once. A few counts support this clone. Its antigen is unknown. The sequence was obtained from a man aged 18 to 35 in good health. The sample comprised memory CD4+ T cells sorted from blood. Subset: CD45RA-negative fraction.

The CDR3 region has the DNA TGTGCCGGTCATGGGGGGAGCGCAGCGGGGGCAGATACGCAGTATTTT. This gives the protein CAGHGGSAAGADTQYF. This sequence joins TRBV2 and TRBJ2-3, with TRBD2 identical over 8 bases. Germline assignment: CDR1 SNHLY and CDR2 FYNNEI. The trim removed 11 bases at V and 4 bases at J, leaving 17 bases unmatched. The CDR3 consists of 16 residues.